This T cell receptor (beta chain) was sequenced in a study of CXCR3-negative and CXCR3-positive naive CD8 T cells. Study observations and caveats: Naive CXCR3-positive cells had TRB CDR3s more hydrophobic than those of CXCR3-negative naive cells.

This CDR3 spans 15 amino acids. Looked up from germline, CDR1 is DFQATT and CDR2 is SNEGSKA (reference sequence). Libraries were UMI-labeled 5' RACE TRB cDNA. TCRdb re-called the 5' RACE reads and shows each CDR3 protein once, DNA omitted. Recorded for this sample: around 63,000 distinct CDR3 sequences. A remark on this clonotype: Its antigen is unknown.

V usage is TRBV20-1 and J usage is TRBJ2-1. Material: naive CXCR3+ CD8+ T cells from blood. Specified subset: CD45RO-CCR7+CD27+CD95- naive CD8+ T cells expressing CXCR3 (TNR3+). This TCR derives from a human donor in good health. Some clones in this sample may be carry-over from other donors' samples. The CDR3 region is CSARDLMSSYNEQFF.